The subject of this entry is one TCR beta chain. There is no known antigen for this receptor. Base qualities are not recorded, but no much larger clone differs from it by a single base. The entry originates in a study of OX40 agonist ivuxolimab in advanced cancers. Background on the whole study: Ivuxolimab was an agonistic, fully human IgG2 monoclonal antibody directed against OX40 (CD134), a costimulatory receptor. Among the 52 dose-escalation patients, around 19 had hepatocellular carcinoma, about 15 melanoma, 9 renal cell carcinoma and 9 head and neck cancer. The paper reports the monotherapy dose-escalation portion (N ≈ 50 patients) of the phase I ivuxolimab trial. In the dose-escalation cohort, 82.7% of patients were male, and the mean age was around 60 years, with a range of 23 to 79. Intravenous ivuxolimab was administered to patients every 2 weeks at six dose levels: 0.01, 0.1, 0.3, 1.5, 3 and 10 mg/kg. The point of sequencing TCRbeta in the periphery was to test whether ivuxolimab changed TCR sequence diversity and drove clonal T-cell expansion. Three dose-escalation patients achieved partial responses, one with hepatocellular carcinoma and two with cutaneous melanoma. Patients were allowed to have had prior anti-PD-1, anti-PD-L1 or anti-CTLA-4 therapy, and approximately 40% of the dose-escalation patients had been treated with checkpoint inhibitors.

Patients with a history of autoimmune disease or receiving systemic immunosuppression were excluded from the trial. In every dose cohort, peripheral blood was drawn for TCR sequencing at baseline, cycle 4 day 1, and cycle 7 day 1. Samples were obtained from an open-label, multicenter, first-in-human phase I dose-escalation trial of ivuxolimab. Adults with locally advanced or metastatic melanoma, renal cell, hepatocellular, or head and neck squamous cell carcinoma were enrolled in the trial. CD4+ and CD8+ T cells were sorted separately from peripheral blood before TCR sequencing. V is trimmed back by 5 bases and J by 3 bases, and the junction contains 7 bases that no gene match accounts for. The CDR3 goes from the cysteine to the phenylalanine over 14 residues. The only DNA kept is the CDR3, 42 bases in frame from the first base. The germline V gene (reference sequence) provides CDR1 SEHNR and CDR2 FQNEAQ.

The research as a whole found: Which antigens the clonally expanded peripheral T cells were specific for was not determined. On average, CD8+ T cells showed more expanded clones than CD4+ T cells after ivuxolimab. Clonal expansion of both CD4+ and CD8+ blood T cells was observed from baseline to week 6 at doses 0.1 to 3.0 mg/kg. Partial responders in the 0.1-3.0 mg/kg groups had among the lowest normalized peripheral clonal expansion, especially among CD8+ T cells. Low levels of normalized T-cell clonal expansion were also seen in some nonresponding patients.

Genomic DNA was isolated from the sorted cells so that the TCRbeta CDR3 region could be sequenced. TCRbeta CDR3 regions were sequenced using the immunoSEQ Assay. Not all clones reach the TCRdb copy of this immuneACCESS table, which keeps in-frame sequences only. Checked studies attribute under half of the gap to unresolved V genes and leave the rest unexplained. Counted in this sample were 20,000 or so clones; around 80% of them appeared once. The ten top clones hold less than 30% of the sample. Sample: CD4+ or CD8+ T cells sorted from blood, taken in a trial of the OX40 agonist ivuxolimab. This receptor was identified in an adult with an advanced solid tumor such as melanoma, head and neck, liver or kidney cancer. Recombination connected TRBV7-9 to TRBJ2-7; 7 central bases correspond to TRBD1. This receptor has the CDR3 CASSPRDRFYEQYF. The sequenced DNA: TGTGCCAGCAGCCCCCGGGACAGATTCTACGAGCAGTACTTC.